This TCR beta chain was retrieved from a study of monozygotic twins with inflammatory bowel disease. This CDR3 is 14 amino acids long. Germline assignment: CDR1 KGHSH and CDR2 LQKENI. With the 5' RACE reads reprocessed, TCRdb shows one record per CDR3 protein and no DNA. This sample contains more than 110,000 distinct CDR3 sequences. Specimen: blood. The chain is built from TRBV18 and TRBJ1-4. This TCR was sampled from a human donor with ulcerative colitis or Crohn's disease, or a healthy co-twin of an affected twin (not recorded which). CDR3 residues: CASSPLTSGEKLFF. The variable domain in full, with the rest retrieved from reference TRBV18 and TRBJ1-4, is NAGVMQNPRHLVRRRGQEARLRCSPMKGHSHVYWYRQLPEEGLKFMVYLQKENIIDESGMPKERFSAEFPKEGPSILRIQQVVRGDSAAYFCASSPLTSGEKLFFGSGTQLSVL.